The subject of this entry is one T cell receptor beta chain. Its antigen is as yet unknown. This entry belongs to a study of T cell responses to AZD1222 COVID-19 vaccine. Study-level results: Donors, mostly white British, included more females; clonal diversity was possibly underestimated. Targets within unmutated variant regions were reportedly found for nearly half of spike-specific TCRs. The study found vaccine-associated CD4 TCRs spanning spike, dominant at 160-218 and 743-854.

Combined were second doses at about 4 or about 12 weeks. Germline V CDR1 and CDR2: MNHEY, SVGAGI. With 6 bases clipped from V and 6 bases from J, the junction kept 12 bases outside the gene matches. There are 15 residues in the CDR3. Produced via immunoSEQ multiplex PCR; TCRdb's table is partial and in-frame only. The sample lists some 200,000 clones, about 89% seen once, with roughly 3.5% in the top ten. The chain carries TRBV6-5 and TRBJ2-3; 7 nucleotides line up with TRBD1. The TCR sequence derives from an adult who received the AZD1222 COVID-19 vaccine. This sample comprised peripheral blood, obtained 28 days after the second AZD1222 dose. CDR3 DNA: TGTGCCAGCAGACAGGACAGGCGGATTCTGGATACGCAGTATTTT. Protein sequence: CASRQDRRILDTQYF.